This is a list of T cell receptor beta chains from one sample in a study of CD4 T cells in relation to SARS-CoV-2 and coronaviruses. Which antigens these TCRs recognize remains unknown. Produced via immunoSEQ multiplex PCR; TCRdb's table is partial and in-frame only. The profile covers 20,000 or so clones, with about 80% appearing a single time and around a tenth taken by the ten largest. Sequenced material: CD4+ T cells from PBMCs, cultured in vitro. Receptors originate from a human donor in good health. Both conserved end residues are part of each CDR3. The D gene is left open where the match is weak. Rows may omit the clone size; those that give it use once, few, many or a size class.

NA | TRBJ2-3 | NA | TRBV4-2 | TGTGCCAGCAGCCAAGATCGCACAGATACGCAGTATTTT | CASSQDRTDTQYF
NA | TRBJ1-3 | TRBD1 | TRBV2 | TGTGCCAGCAAAGGACAGGGTCTCTCTGGAAACACCATATATTTT | CASKGQGLSGNTIYF
NA | TRBJ2-3 | TRBD1 | TRBV10-3 | TGTGCCATCATGGGACAGGGCGCAGATACGCAGTATTTT | CAIMGQGADTQYF
NA | TRBJ1-5 | NA | TRBV10-3 | TGTGCCATCAGTGAGGGGCCTTTCGATGCAGCTCAGCCCCAGCATTTT | CAISEGPFDAAQPQHF
NA | TRBJ2-7 | NA | TRBV2 | TGTGCCAGCAGGAAGGGGGCGGGGGCGGCCTACGAGCAGTACTTC | CASRKGAGAAYEQYF
NA | TRBJ1-5 | NA | TRBV19 | TGTGCCAGTAGTCTCCCCTCTCAGCCCCAGCATTTT | CASSLPSQPQHF
NA | TRBJ2-5 | NA | TRBV5-1 | TGCGCCAGCAGCTTGGACCAAGAGACCCAGTACTTC | CASSLDQETQYF
NA | TRBJ1-6 | NA | TRBV18 | TGTGCCAGCTCACCACCTGGGGATGGTTCACCCCTCCACTTT | CASSPPGDGSPLHF
NA | TRBJ2-1 | TRBD2 | TRBV5-1 | TGCGCCAGCAGCTTGGATCTAGCGGGAGGCAATGAGCAGTTCTTC | CASSLDLAGGNEQFF
NA | TRBJ2-1 | TRBD2 | TRBV18 | TGTGCCAGCTCACCACCGGGACTACCCACAACCAATGAGCAGTTCTTC | CASSPPGLPTTNEQFF
NA | TRBJ2-1 | NA | TRBV4-2 | TGTGCCAGCAGCCAAGACGGTGGAGGGGGGCACCTTTACAATGAGCAGTTCTTC | CASSQDGGGGHLYNEQFF
NA | TRBJ1-1 | NA | TRBV7-2 | TGTGCCAGCAGCTTATCGTTTTGGGAGAACACTGAAGCTTTCTTT | CASSLSFWENTEAFF
NA | TRBJ2-5 | NA | TRBV19 | TGTGCCAGTAGTATCGGGGCAGAGACCCAGTACTTC | CASSIGAETQYF
NA | TRBJ1-5 | TRBD1 | TRBV2 | TGTGCCAGCAGGGCCGGACAGGGGTCTCAGCCCCAGCATTTT | CASRAGQGSQPQHF
NA | TRBJ1-6 | NA | TRBV5-4 | TGTGCCAGCAGCTGGCCCGGTGGCTCACCCCTCCACTTT | CASSWPGGSPLHF
NA | TRBJ1-2 | TRBD1 | TRBV7-2 | TGTGCCAGCAGCACACAGGGACAGTTAAATGGCTACACCTTC | CASSTQGQLNGYTF
NA | TRBJ2-2 | NA | TRBV5-4 | TGTGCCAGCAGCTTCGTGGCCGGGGAGCTGTTTTTT | CASSFVAGELFF
NA | TRBJ1-4 | NA | TRBV7-2 | TGTGCCAGCAGCCCATGGGGGGGCGGGTCTAATGAAAAACTGTTTTTT | CASSPWGGGSNEKLFF
NA | TRBJ2-6 | NA | TRBV11-2 | TGTGCCAGCAGCCCCCGTTTGGCTGGGGCCAACGTCCTGACTTTC | CASSPRLAGANVLTF
once | TRBJ2-3 | NA | TRBV18 | TGTGCCAGCTCACCGAATGGGGGAAGGGGCACAGATACGCAGTATTTT | CASSPNGGRGTDTQYF
NA | TRBJ2-7 | TRBD2 | TRBV2 | TGTGCCAGCATCGGGCTAGCGGGGGGATCCTCCTACGAGCAGTACTTC | CASIGLAGGSSYEQYF
NA | TRBJ2-7 | TRBD2 | TRBV27 | TGTGCCAGCAGTTTATCGGTGGGGACTAGCGGGAGCGGTGAGCAGTACTTC | CASSLSVGTSGSGEQYF